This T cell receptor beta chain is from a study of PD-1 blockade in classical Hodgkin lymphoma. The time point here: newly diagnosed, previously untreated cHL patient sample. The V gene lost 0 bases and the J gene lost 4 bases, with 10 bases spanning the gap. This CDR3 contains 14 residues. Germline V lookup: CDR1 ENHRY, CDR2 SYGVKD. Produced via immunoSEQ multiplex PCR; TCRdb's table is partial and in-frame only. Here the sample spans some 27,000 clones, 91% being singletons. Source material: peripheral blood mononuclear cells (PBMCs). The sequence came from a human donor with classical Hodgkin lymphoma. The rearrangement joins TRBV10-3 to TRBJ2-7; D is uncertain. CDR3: CAISESGVRYEQYF. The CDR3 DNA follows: TGTGCCATCAGTGAGTCGGGCGTTAGGTACGAGCAGTACTTC.